Listed below are T cell receptor beta chains from one sample, sequenced in a study of molecular identifiers for immune sequencing clone quantification. TCRdb reprocessed the PCR reads with MiXCR, giving one entry per CDR3 protein. This sample has about half a million distinct CDR3 sequences, with about 25% found just once. What was sequenced was naive CD8+ T cells from blood, with Jurkat cell RNA spiked in. Every receptor here comes from a human donor in good health. Some libraries in this study had Jurkat cell RNA spiked in. Each CDR3 is given with its conserved first and last residue. Clone size is given for some rows only: seen once, a few or many times, or a class if the clone is expanded.

v_call: TRBV13
j_call: TRBJ1-1
clone_size: few
cdr3_aa: CASKNKGILNTEAFF

v_call: TRBV11-2
j_call: TRBJ2-7
clone_size: few
cdr3_aa: CASSPAQAGAYEQYF

v_call: TRBV19
j_call: TRBJ1-2
clone_size: many
cdr3_aa: CASSVDTYVNYGYTF

v_call: TRBV7-9
j_call: TRBJ1-2
clone_size: -
cdr3_aa: CASSPTGTGWGYGYTF

v_call: TRBV6-1
j_call: TRBJ2-7
clone_size: many
cdr3_aa: CAGSGSSYEQYF

v_call: TRBV7-2
j_call: TRBJ2-1
clone_size: few
cdr3_aa: CASSPTSGGTYNEQFF

v_call: TRBV29-1
j_call: TRBJ1-1
clone_size: many
cdr3_aa: CSVYDGTGYEAFF

v_call: TRBV7-6
j_call: TRBJ2-5
clone_size: once
cdr3_aa: CASSFGRAGEGLETQYF

v_call: TRBV5-6
j_call: TRBJ2-7
clone_size: many
cdr3_aa: CASSMEVTGPTGHQYF

v_call: TRBV27
j_call: TRBJ1-1
clone_size: many
cdr3_aa: CASSPGQVLEAFF

v_call: TRBV15
j_call: TRBJ2-1
clone_size: -
cdr3_aa: CATSSRRGGGNVQFF

v_call: TRBV2
j_call: TRBJ2-7
clone_size: many
cdr3_aa: CASRPPGTGLYEQYF

v_call: TRBV5-1
j_call: TRBJ2-5
clone_size: many
cdr3_aa: CASSPEQDSVETQYF

v_call: TRBV13
j_call: TRBJ2-2
clone_size: few
cdr3_aa: CASSYDGGVSGELFF

v_call: TRBV6-6
j_call: TRBJ2-2
clone_size: few
cdr3_aa: CASSSSAGGGDTGELFF

v_call: TRBV20-1
j_call: TRBJ2-3
clone_size: -
cdr3_aa: CSAMIRDREVPDTQYF